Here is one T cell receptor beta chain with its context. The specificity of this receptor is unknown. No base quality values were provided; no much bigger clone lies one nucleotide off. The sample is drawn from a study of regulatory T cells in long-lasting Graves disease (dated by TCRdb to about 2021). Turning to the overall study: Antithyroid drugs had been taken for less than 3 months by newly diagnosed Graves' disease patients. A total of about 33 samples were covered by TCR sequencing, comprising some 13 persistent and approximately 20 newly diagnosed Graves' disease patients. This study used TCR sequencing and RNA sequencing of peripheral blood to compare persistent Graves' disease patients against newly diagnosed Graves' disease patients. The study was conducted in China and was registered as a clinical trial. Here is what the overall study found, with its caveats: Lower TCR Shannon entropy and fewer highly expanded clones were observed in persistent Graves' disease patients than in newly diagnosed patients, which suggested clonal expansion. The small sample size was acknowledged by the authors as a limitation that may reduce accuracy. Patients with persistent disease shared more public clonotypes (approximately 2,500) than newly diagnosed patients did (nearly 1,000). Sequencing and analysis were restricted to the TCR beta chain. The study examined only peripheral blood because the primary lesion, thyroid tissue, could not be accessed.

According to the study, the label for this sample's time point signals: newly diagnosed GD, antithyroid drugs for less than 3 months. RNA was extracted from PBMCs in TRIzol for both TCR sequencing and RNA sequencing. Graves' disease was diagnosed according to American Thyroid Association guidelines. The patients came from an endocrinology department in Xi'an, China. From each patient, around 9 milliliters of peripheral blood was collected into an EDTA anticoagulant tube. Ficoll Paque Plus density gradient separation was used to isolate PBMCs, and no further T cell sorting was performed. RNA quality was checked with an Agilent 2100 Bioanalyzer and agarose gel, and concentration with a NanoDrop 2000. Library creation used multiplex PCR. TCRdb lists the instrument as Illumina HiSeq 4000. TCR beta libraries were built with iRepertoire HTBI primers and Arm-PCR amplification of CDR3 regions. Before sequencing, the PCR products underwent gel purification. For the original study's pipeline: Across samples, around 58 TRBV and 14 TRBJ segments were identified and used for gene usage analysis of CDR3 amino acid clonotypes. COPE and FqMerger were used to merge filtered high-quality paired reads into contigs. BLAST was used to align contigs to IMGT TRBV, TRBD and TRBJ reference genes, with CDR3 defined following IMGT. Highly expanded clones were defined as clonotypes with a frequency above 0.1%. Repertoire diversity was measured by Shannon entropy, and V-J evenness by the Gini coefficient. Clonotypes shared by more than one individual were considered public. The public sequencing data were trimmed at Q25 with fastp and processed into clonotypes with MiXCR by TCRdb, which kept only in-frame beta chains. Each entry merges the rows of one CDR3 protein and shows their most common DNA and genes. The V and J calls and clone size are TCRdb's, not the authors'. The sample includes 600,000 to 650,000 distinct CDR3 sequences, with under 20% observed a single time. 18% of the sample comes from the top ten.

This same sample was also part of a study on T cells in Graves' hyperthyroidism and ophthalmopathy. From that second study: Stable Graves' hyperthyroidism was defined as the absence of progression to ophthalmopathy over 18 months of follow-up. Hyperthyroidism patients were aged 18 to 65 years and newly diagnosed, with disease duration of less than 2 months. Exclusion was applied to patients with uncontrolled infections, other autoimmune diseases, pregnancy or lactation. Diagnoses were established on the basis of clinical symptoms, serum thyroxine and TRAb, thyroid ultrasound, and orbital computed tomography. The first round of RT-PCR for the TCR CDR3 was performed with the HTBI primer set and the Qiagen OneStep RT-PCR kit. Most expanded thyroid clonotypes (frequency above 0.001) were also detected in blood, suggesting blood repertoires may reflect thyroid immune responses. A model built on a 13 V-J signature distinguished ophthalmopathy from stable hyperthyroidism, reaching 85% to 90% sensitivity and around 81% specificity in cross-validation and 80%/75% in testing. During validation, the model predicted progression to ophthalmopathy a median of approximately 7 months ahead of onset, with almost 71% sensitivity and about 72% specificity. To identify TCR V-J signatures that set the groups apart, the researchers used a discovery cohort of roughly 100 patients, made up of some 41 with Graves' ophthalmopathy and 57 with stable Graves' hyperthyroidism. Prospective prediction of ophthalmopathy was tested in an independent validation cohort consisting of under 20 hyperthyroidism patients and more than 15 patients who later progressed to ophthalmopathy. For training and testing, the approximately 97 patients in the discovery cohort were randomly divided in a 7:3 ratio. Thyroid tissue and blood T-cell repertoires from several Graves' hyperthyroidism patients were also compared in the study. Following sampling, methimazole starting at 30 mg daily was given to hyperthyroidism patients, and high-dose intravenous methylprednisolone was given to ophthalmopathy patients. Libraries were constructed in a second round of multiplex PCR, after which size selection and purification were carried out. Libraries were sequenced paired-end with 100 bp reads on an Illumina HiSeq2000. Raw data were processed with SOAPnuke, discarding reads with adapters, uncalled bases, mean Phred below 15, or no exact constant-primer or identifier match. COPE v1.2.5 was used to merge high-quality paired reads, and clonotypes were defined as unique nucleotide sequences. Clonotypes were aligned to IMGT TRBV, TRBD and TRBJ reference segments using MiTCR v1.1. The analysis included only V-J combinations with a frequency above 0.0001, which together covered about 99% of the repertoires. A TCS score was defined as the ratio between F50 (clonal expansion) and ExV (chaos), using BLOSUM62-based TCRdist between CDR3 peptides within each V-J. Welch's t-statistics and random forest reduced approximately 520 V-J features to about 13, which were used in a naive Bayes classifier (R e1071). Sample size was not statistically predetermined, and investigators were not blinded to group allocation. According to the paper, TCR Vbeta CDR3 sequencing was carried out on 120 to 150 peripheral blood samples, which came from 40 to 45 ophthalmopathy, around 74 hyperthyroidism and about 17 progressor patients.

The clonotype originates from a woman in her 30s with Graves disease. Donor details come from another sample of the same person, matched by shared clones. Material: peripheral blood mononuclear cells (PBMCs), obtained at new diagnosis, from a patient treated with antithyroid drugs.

The CDR3 reads as follows: CASSIFGAGNYEQYF. The sequenced DNA is TGTGCCAGTAGTATTTTTGGAGCGGGAAACTACGAGCAGTACTTC. This receptor chain uses TRBV19 and TRBJ2-7; the central 7 bases match TRBD2. CDR1 and CDR2 were assigned from the germline V gene (reference sequence) as LNHDA and SQIVND. V is pruned by 3 bases and J by 3 bases, leaving 8 bases of the junction without a gene match. The CDR3, cysteine through phenylalanine, is 15 amino acids long. Just CDR3 DNA is preserved here, 45 bases in frame from base 1.